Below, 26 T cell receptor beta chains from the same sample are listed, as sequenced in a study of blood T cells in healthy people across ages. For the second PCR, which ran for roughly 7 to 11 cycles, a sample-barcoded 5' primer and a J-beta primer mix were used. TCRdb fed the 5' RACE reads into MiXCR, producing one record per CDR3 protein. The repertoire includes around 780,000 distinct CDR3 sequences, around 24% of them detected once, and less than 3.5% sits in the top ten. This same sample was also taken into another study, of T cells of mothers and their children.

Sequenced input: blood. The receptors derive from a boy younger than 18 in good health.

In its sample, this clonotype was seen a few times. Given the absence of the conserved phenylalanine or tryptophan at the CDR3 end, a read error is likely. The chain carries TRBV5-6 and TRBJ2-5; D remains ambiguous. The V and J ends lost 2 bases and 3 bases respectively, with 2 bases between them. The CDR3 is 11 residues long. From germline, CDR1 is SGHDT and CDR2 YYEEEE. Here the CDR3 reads CASSFEETQYL. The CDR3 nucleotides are TGTGCCAGCAGCTTCGAAGAGACCCAGTACCTC.

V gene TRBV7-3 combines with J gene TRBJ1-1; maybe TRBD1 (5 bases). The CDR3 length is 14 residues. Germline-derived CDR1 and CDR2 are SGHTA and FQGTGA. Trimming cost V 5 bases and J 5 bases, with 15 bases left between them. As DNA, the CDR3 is TGTGCCAGCAGCCCCAAACGGGGCGAGACTGAAGCTTTCTTT. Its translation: CASSPKRGETEAFF.

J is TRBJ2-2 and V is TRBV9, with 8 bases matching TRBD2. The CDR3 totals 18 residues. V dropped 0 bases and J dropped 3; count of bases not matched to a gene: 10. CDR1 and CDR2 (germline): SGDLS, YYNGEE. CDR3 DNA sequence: TGTGCCAGCAGCGTAGCTCTGACGGGGGGGCCTGACACCGGGGAGCTGTTTTTT. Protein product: CASSVALTGGPDTGELFF.

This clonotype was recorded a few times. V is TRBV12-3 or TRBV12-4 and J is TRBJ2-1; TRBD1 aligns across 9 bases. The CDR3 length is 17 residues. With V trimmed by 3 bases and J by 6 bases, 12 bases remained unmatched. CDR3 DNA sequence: TGTGCCAGCAGTTTTAGACGTCCGGGACAGGGTTTCAATGAGCAGTTCTTC. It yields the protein CASSFRRPGQGFNEQFF.

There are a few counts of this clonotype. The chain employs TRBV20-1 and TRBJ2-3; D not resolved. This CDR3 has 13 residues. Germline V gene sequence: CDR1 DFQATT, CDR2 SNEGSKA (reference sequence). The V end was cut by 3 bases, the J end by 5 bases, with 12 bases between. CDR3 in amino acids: CSASRVVKDTQYF. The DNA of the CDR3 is TGCAGTGCTAGTCGTGTAGTAAAAGATACGCAGTATTTT.

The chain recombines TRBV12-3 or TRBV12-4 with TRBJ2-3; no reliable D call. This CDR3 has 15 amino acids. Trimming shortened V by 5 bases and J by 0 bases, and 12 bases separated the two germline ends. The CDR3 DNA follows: TGTGCCAGCAGTGTACAGCGCGCTAGCACAGATACGCAGTATTTT. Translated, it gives CASSVQRASTDTQYF.

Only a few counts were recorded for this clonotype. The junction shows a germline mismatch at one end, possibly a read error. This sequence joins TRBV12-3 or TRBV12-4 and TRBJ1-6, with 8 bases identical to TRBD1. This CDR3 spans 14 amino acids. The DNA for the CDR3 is TGTGCCAGCAGCCCGGACAGGGTGAAATCACCTCTCCACTTT. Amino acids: CASSPDRVKSPLHF.

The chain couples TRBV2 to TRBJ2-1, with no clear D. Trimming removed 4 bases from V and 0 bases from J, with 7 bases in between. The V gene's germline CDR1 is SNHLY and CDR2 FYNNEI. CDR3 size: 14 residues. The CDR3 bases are TGTGCCAGCAGTGGAGGTCGCTCCTACAATGAGCAGTTCTTC. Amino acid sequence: CASSGGRSYNEQFF.

In DNA, the CDR3 is TGTGCCAGCAGTGCCCCGGGCACCTACGAGCAGTACTTC. Translated: CASSAPGTYEQYF. This chain connects TRBV12-3 or TRBV12-4 to TRBJ2-7; D not resolved. CDR3 length: 13 residues. The ends were cut back, 5 bases at V and 2 bases at J, with 10 bases in the middle.

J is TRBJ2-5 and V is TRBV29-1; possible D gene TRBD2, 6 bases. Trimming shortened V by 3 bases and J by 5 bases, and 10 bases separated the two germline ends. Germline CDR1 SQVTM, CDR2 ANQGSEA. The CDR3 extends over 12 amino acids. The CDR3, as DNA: TGCAGCGTTGATGGGGCGGGGGAGACCCAGTACTTC. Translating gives CSVDGAGETQYF.

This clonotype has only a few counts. The CDR3 coding sequence is TGCAGCGTTATGGGAGCGAGTCCCGAGACCCAGTACTTC. Translating it yields CSVMGASPETQYF. The genes are TRBV29-1 and TRBJ2-5, with D perhaps matching TRBD2 (5 bases). V lost 5 bases and J 5 bases, leaving 15 bases between the germline ends. The germline V gene has CDR1 SQVTM and CDR2 ANQGSEA. The CDR3 runs 13 residues.

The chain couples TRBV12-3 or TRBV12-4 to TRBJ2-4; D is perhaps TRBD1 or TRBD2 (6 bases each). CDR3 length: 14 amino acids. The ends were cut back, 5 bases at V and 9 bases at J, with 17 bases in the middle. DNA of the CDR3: TGTGCCAGCAGTCGGGACACCCGGGGGAGCATTCAGTACTTC. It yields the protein CASSRDTRGSIQYF.

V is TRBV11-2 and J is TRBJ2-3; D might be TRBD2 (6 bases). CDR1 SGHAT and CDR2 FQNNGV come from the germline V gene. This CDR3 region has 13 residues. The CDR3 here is CSTGLAGTDTQYF. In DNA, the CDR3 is TGTTCCACCGGGTTAGCGGGCACAGATACGCAGTATTTT.

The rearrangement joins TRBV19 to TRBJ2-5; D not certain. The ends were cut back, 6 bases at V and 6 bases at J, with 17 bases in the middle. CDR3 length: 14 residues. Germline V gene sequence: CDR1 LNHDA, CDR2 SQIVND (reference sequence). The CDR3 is CASRPPEVRKTQYF. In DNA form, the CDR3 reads TGTGCCAGTAGACCACCCGAGGTTAGAAAGACCCAGTACTTC.

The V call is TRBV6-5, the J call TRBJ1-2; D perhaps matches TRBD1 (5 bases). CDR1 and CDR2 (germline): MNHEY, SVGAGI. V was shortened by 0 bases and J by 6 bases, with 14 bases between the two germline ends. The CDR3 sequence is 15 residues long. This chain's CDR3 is CASSYSTGREDGYTF. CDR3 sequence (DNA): TGTGCCAGCAGTTACTCTACGGGGCGGGAGGATGGCTACACCTTC.

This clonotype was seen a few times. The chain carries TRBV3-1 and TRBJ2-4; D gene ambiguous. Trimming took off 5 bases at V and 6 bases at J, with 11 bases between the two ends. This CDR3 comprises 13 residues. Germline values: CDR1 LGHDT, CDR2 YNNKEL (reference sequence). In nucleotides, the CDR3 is TGTGCCAGCAGCTGGAAAGACGGAAACATTCAGTACTTC. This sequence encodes CASSWKDGNIQYF.

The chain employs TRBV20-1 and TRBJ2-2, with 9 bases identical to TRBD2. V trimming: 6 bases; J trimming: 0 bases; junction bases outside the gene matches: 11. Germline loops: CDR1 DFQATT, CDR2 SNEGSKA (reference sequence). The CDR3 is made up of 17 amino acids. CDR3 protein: CSATGSAGGTNTGELFF. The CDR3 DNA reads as TGCAGTGCAACCGGCTCAGCGGGGGGTACGAACACCGGGGAGCTGTTTTTT.

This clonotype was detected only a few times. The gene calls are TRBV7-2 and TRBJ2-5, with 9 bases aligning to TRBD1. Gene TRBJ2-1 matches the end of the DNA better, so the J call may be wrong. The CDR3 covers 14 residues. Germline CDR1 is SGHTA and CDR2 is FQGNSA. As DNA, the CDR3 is TGTGCCAGCAGCTCCGGACAGGGGTGGGATGAGCAGTTCTTC. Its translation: CASSSGQGWDEQFF.

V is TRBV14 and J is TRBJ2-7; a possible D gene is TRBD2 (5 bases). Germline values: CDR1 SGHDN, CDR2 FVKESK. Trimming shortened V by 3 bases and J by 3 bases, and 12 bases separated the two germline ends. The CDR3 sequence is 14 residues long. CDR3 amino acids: CASSQAGRGYEQYF. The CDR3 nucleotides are TGTGCCAGCAGCCAGGCCGGACGGGGCTACGAGCAGTACTTC.

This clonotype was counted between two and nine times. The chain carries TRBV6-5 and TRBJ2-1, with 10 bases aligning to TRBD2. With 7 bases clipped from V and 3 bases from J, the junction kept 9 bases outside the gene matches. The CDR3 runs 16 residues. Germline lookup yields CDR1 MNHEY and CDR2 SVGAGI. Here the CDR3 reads CASTPPGTSDYNEQFF. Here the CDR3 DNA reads TGTGCCAGCACTCCCCCCGGGACTAGCGACTACAATGAGCAGTTCTTC.

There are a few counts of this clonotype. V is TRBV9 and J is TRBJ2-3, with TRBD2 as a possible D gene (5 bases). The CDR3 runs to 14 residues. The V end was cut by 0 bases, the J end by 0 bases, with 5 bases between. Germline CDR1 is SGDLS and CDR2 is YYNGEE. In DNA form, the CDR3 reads TGTGCCAGCAGCGTAGGGACTAGCACAGATACGCAGTATTTT. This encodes CASSVGTSTDTQYF. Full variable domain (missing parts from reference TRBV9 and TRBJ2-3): DSGVTQTPKHLITATGQRVTLRCSPRSGDLSVYWYQQSLDQGLQFLIQYYNGEERAKGNILERFSAQQFPDLHSELNLSSLELGDSALYFCASSVGTSTDTQYFGPGTRLTVL.

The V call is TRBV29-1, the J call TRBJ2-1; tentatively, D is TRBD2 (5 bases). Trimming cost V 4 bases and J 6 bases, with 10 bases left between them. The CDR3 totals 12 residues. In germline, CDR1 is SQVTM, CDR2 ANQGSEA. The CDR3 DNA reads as TGCAGCGTTGCCCTAGCTCGCAATGAGCAGTTCTTC. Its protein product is CSVALARNEQFF.

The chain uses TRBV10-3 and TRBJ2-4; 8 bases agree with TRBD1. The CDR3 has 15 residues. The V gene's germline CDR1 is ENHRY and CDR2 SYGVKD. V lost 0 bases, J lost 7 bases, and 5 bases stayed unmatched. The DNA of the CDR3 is TGTGCCATCAGTGAGTCGACAGGGGTTGGGAACATTCAGTACTTC. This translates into CAISESTGVGNIQYF.

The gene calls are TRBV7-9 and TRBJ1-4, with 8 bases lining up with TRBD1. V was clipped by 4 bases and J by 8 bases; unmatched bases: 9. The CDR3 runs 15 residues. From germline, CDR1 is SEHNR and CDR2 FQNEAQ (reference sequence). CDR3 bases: TGTGCCAGCAGCTCAGGACAGGGACGAGGGGAAAAACTGTTTTTT. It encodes CASSSGQGRGEKLFF. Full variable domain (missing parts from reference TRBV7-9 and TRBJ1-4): DTGVSQNPRHKITKRGQNVTFRCDPISEHNRLYWYRQTLGQGPEFLTYFQNEAQLEKSRLLSDRFSAERPKGSFSTLEIQRTEQGDSAMYLCASSSGQGRGEKLFFGSGTQLSVL.

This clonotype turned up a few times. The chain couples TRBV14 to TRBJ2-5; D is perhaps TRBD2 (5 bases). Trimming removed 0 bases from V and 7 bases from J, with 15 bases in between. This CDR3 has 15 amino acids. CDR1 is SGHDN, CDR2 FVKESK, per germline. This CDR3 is CASSQEFEGWRTQYF. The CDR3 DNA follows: TGTGCCAGCAGCCAAGAGTTCGAGGGATGGAGGACCCAGTACTTC.

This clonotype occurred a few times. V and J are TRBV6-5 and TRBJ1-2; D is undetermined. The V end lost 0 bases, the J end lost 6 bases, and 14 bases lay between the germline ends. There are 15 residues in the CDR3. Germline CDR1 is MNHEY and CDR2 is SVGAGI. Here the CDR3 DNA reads TGTGCCAGCAGTTACTCGATAGGCGCCTGGAATGGCTACACCTTC. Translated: CASSYSIGAWNGYTF.